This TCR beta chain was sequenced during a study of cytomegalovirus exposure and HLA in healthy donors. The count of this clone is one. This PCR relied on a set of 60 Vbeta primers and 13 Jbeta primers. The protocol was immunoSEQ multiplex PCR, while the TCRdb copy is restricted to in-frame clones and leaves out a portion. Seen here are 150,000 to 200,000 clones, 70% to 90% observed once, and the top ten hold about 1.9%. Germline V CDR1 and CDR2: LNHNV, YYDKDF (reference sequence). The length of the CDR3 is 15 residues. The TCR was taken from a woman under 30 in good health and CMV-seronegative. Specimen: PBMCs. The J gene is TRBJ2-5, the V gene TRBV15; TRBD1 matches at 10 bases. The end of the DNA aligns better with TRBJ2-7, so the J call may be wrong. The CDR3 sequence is CATSRGTGASYEQYF. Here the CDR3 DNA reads TGTGCCACCAGCAGGGGGACAGGGGCAAGCTACGAGCAGTACTTC.